The TCR beta chain described here comes from a study of T cell clonality in common variable immunodeficiency. Study results and caveats: Shared TCRbeta clones were fewer between CVID subjects than controls. Patient heterogeneity in the CVID cohort limited correlations between repertoire features and clinical complications. Common variable immunodeficiency TCR beta sequences reportedly had fewer deletions and N-nucleotide insertions. Compared with healthy controls, CVID subjects showed increased TCRbeta clonality, mostly in about a third.

V was pared by 4 bases and J by 3 bases, with 7 bases of the junction left unmatched. The CDR3 runs to 18 residues. Germline V CDR1 and CDR2: SGHVS, FNYEAQ. The protocol was immunoSEQ multiplex PCR, while the TCRdb copy is restricted to in-frame clones and leaves out a portion. The sample presents approximately 44,000 clones, none singletons. Comment on this clone: The target antigen is unknown. The read gets to within 3 residues of the CDR3 end, and the germline J gene fills in the rest.

Source material: peripheral blood mononuclear cells. The clonotype comes from a person between 18 and 70 years old in good health. The gene calls are TRBV7-6 and TRBJ2-1; 15 bases fit TRBD2. The DNA read from the CDR3 is TGTGCCAGCAGCTCTCCGGGACTAGCGGGAGGTGGCTACAATGAG. Its protein is CASSSPGLAGGGYNE. The whole CDR3 is CASSSPGLAGGGYNEQFF.